This entry describes one T cell receptor (beta chain). Germline assignment: CDR1 SNHLY and CDR2 FYNNEI. V dropped 2 bases and J dropped 7 bases, with 14 bases sitting between them. CDR3 length: 15 amino acids. This specimen comes from a study of blood T cell repertoires in COVID-19. Study as a whole: Samples taken during acute and convalescent COVID-19 were collected in the United States, Italy and Spain.

In the source study's methods: Using reference gene primer amplification, nucleated cell counts were estimated. TCRdb keeps only in-frame clones here, not all; method: immunoSEQ multiplex PCR. That table gives V, J and clone size, and the DNA gave D and trimming. The profile covers about 230,000 clones, with 83% appearing a single time and roughly 1.3% taken by the ten largest. The Seattle patients joined while their infection was active and were tracked longitudinally afterward. The rearrangement links TRBV2 to TRBJ1-4; weak D call: TRBD1 (6 bases). This clonotype was sampled from a woman in her twenties or thirties with COVID-19, enrolled during active disease. What was sequenced was peripheral blood. Here the CDR3 reads CASSERDIGLEKLFF. In DNA form, the CDR3 reads TGTGCCAGCAGTGAAAGGGACATAGGACTTGAAAAACTGTTTTTT.